This T cell receptor beta chain was documented in a study of radiation and T cells in renal cell carcinoma. The data were produced by immunoSEQ multiplex PCR, yet TCRdb's version contains in-frame clones alone and is incomplete. This table holds tens of thousands of clones, around 46% found once. Treatment meaning: 15 Gy SBRT to primary tumor, nephrectomy 4 weeks later. Germline lookup yields CDR1 ENHRY and CDR2 SYGVKD. The CDR3 extends over 12 amino acids. V lost 2 bases, J lost 10 bases, and 8 bases lay in between. This sequence joins TRBV10-3 and TRBJ1-4; TRBD1 might be the D (5 bases). Sequencing was performed on tumor tissue, taken from a patient whose treatment included radiotherapy and nephrectomy. This receptor was taken from a woman in her forties or fifties with renal cell carcinoma. The CDR3 coding sequence is TGTGCCATCAGTGAGCAGGACACAAAACTGTTTTTT. It yields the protein CAISEQDTKLFF.